This is a list of T cell receptor beta chains from one sample in a study of technical replicates of blood from a few donors. The protocol was immunoSEQ multiplex PCR, while the TCRdb copy is restricted to in-frame clones and leaves out a portion. The sample lists 79,000 or so clones; 85% to 95% were seen once. The sequencing input was T cells isolated from PBMCs. These receptors originate from a human donor in good health. Both conserved end residues are trimmed from each CDR3.

V	J	CDR3
TRBV5-4	TRBJ2-5	ASSGDTGYQETQY
TRBV15	TRBJ1-1	ATSRDHWDRAARAF
TRBV9	TRBJ2-7	ASSAGQSYEQY
TRBV28	TRBJ1-4	ASSYTYGRVSEKLF
TRBV7-3	TRBJ2-1	ASSLTRLTEQF
TRBV7-9	TRBJ2-2	ASSLGGGTGELF
TRBV6-1	TRBJ1-2	ASSEWAANYGYT
TRBV28	TRBJ1-2	ASSKGTGIYGYT
TRBV2	TRBJ2-7	ASNLAVTYEQY
TRBV19	TRBJ2-3	ASSIGWDTQY
TRBV5-4	TRBJ1-2	ASSLGDSRYGYT
TRBV5-1	TRBJ2-3	ASSLGLAGGPDTQY
TRBV5-1	TRBJ2-7	ASSLDAGFNEQY
TRBV10-3	TRBJ1-1	AISESSTGAGTEAF
TRBV2	TRBJ2-2	ASRIGTGGGELF
TRBV19	TRBJ1-5	ASIPVGGGPQH
TRBV19	TRBJ2-1	ASSIVISVNEQF
TRBV5-6	TRBJ2-5	ASSLGWASQETQY
TRBV7-9	TRBJ2-1	ASNPTWRQIGEQF
TRBV5-8	TRBJ1-5	ASSFRTANQPQH
TRBV7-3	TRBJ2-1	ASGPGAGSEQF
TRBV30	TRBJ2-1	AWRRGGLAGNNEQF
TRBV11-2	TRBJ2-7	ASSLGRGSYEQY
TRBV5-6	TRBJ1-1	ASSFQINTEAF
TRBV5-6	TRBJ1-2	ASKTGTVEGYT
TRBV27	TRBJ1-2	ASSLSYAGSYGYT
TRBV27	TRBJ1-2	ASSYLGDDGYT
TRBV19	TRBJ2-1	ASSSTSNEQF
TRBV30	TRBJ2-5	AWSITGLAVQETQY
TRBV6-1	TRBJ1-2	ASRVGLSNYGYT
TRBV27	TRBJ2-1	ASSPGLAGVGYNEQF
TRBV19	TRBJ1-5	ASSTQSNQPQH
TRBV11-2	TRBJ2-1	ASSLWGGRSDEQF
TRBV27	TRBJ2-1	ASSLGTGGMNEQF
TRBV12-5	TRBJ2-1	ASGSSGSHEQF
TRBV28	TRBJ1-2	ASSLTGGAFYGYT
TRBV4-1	TRBJ2-7	ASSRAGGSYEQY
TRBV6-5	TRBJ1-2	ASSNLLPGNGYT
TRBV11-3	TRBJ2-5	ASSLDLSRTGGQETQY
TRBV9	TRBJ2-7	ASGGAYEQY
TRBV10-3	TRBJ2-7	AISESASGNYEQY
TRBV19	TRBJ2-7	ASSMGHSSYEQY
TRBV4-1	TRBJ2-7	ASTRGPGGSYEQY
TRBV4-3	TRBJ1-2	ASSQVGTVNGYT
TRBV6-5	TRBJ1-2	ASSYGQLYGYT
TRBV6-5	TRBJ1-5	ASSSTGTGGRQPQH
TRBV6-5	TRBJ2-2	ASEGSGELF
TRBV5-1	TRBJ2-3	ASSLALAGGQDTQY
TRBV5-1	TRBJ2-5	ASSLKTSGDETQY
TRBV27	TRBJ2-5	ASSLSGTGKDQY
TRBV25-1	TRBJ2-3	ASSAGGAVGQY
TRBV5-4	TRBJ2-7	ASSLGDIPYEQY
TRBV28	TRBJ1-2	ASSFLGLANYGYT
TRBV7-3	TRBJ2-7	ASSLDREVHEQY